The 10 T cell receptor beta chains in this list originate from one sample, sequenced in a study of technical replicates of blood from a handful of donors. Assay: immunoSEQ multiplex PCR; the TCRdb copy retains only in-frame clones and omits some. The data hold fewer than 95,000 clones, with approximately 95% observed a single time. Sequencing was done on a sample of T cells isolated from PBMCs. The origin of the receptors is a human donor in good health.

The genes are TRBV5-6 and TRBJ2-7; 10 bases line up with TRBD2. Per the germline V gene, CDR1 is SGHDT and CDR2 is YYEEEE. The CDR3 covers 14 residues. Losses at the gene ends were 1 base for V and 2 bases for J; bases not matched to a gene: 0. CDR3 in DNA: TGTGCCAGCAGCTTGACTAGCGGGGCCTACGAGCAGTACTTC. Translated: CASSLTSGAYEQYF.

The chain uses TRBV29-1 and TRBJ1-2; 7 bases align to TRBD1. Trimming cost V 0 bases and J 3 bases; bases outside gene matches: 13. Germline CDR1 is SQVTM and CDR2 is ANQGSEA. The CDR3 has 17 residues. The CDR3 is CSVEERGRRVVDYGYTF. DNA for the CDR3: TGCAGCGTTGAAGAGAGGGGGCGCCGAGTAGTAGACTATGGCTACACCTTC.

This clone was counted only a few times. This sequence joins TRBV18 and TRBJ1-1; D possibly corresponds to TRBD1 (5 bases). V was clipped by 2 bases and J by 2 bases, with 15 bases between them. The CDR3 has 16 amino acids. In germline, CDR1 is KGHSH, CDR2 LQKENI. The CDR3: CASSPGGGRANTEAFF. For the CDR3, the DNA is TGTGCCAGCTCACCAGGCGGTGGCAGGGCAAACACTGAAGCTTTCTTT.

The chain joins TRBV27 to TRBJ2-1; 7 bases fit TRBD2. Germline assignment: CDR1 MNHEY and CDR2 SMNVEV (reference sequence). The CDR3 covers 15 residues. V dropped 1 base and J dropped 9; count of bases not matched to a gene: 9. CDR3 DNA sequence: TGTGCCAGCAGTTTATTACGGGAGGTACTAGTTGAGCAGTTCTTC. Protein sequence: CASSLLREVLVEQFF.

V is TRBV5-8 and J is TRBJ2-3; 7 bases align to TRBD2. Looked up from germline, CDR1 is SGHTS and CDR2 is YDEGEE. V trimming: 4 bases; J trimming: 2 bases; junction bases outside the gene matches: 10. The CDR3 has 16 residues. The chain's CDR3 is CASSPTSVTTTDTQYF. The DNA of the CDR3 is TGTGCCAGCAGCCCAACTAGCGTTACTACCACAGATACGCAGTATTTT. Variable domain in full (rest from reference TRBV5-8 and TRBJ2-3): EAGVTQSPTHLIKTRGQQATLRCSPISGHTSVYWYQQALGLGLQFLLWYDEGEERNRGNFPPRFSGRQFPNYSSELNVNALELEDSALYLCASSPTSVTTTDTQYFGPGTRLTVL.

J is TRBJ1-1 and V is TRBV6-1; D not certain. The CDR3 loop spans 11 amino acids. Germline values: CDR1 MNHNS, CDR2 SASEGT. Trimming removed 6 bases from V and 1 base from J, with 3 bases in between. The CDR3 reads CASRANTEAFF. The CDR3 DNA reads TGTGCCAGCAGGGCGAACACTGAAGCTTTCTTT.

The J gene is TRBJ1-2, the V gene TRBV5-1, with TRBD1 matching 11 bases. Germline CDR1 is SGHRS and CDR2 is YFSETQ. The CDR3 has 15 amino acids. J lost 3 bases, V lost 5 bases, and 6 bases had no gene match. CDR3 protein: CASRPGQGADYGYTF. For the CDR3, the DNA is TGCGCCAGCAGACCTGGACAGGGGGCTGACTATGGCTACACCTTC.

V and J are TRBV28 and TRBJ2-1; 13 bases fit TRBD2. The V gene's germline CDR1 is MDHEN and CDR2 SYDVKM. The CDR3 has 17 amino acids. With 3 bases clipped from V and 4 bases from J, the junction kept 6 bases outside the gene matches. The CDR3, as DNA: TGTGCCAGCAGTTTTGGACTAGCGGGAGTAAGGTACAATGAGCAGTTCTTC. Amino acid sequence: CASSFGLAGVRYNEQFF. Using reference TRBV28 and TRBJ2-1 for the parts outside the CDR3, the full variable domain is DVKVTQSSRYLVKRTGEKVFLECVQDMDHENMFWYRQDPGLGLRLIYFSYDVKMKEKGDIPEGYSVSREKKERFSLILESASTNQTSMYLCASSFGLAGVRYNEQFFGPGTRLTVL.

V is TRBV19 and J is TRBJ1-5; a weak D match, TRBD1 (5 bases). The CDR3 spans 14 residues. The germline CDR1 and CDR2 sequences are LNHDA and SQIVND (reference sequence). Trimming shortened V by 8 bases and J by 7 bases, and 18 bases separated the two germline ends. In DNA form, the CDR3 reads TGTGCCAGTGGACTAGGAGGGGCAGGCCAGCCCCAGCATTTT. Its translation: CASGLGGAGQPQHF.

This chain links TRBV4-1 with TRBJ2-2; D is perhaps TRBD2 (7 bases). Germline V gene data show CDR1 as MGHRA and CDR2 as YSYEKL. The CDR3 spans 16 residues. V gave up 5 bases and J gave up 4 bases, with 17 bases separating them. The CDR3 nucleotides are TGCGCCAGCAGCGAAGGGGGAGGGGCGATCACCGGGGAGCTGTTTTTT. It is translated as CASSEGGGAITGELFF.